The entry below describes one TCR beta chain. The sample is drawn from a study of blood T cell repertoires in COVID-19. Study-wide context: The study drew acute and convalescent COVID-19 samples from the United States, Italy and Spain. Nucleic acid was either cDNA or gDNA, and it came from T cells, B-cell-depleted T cells, or PBMCs.

Clones were read by immunoSEQ multiplex PCR, and TCRdb kept only the in-frame ones, dropping some. The sample holds approximately 85,000 clones; about 82% are singletons and the top ten take about 10%. The CDR3 consists of 15 residues. V was pared by 2 bases and J by 3 bases, with 6 bases of the junction left unmatched. In germline, CDR1 is SGHAT, CDR2 FQNNGV. This clonotype was sampled from a woman between 70 and 85 years old with active or convalescent COVID-19. Sequencing was carried out using peripheral blood. This chain connects TRBV11-2 to TRBJ1-1; 7 nucleotides align to TRBD1. The CDR3 sequence is CASSLSQGGDTEAFF. CDR3 bases: TGTGCCAGCAGCTTATCCCAGGGGGGAGACACTGAAGCTTTCTTT.